Following are 3 T cell receptor beta chains from one sample sequenced in a study of PD-1 blockade in classical Hodgkin lymphoma. After autologous stem cell transplantation all patients relapsed, and prior brentuximab vedotin exposure differed between cohorts. Clones were read by immunoSEQ multiplex PCR, and TCRdb kept only the in-frame ones, dropping some. Of 25,000 to 35,000 clones listed, roughly 71% are singletons. Sequenced material: peripheral blood mononuclear cells (PBMCs), taken before the second cycle of nivolumab. These receptors were obtained from a human donor with classical Hodgkin lymphoma.

The V call is TRBV29-1, the J call TRBJ2-5; a weak D match, TRBD2 (5 bases). Per the germline V gene, CDR1 is SQVTM and CDR2 is ANQGSEA. CDR3 length equals 14 residues. The V and J ends lost 4 bases and 5 bases respectively, with 17 bases between them. CDR3: CSVVLARDLETQYF. The CDR3 DNA sequence: TGCAGCGTTGTGCTCGCACGGGATCTTGAGACCCAGTACTTC.

The chain couples TRBV7-2 to TRBJ2-7; the match to TRBD2 covers 8 bases. V dropped 4 bases and J dropped 2; count of bases not matched to a gene: 7. This CDR3 contains 15 residues. Germline V gene data show CDR1 as SGHTA and CDR2 as FQGNSA. The CDR3 reads CASSYGGLEAYEQYF. CDR3 nucleotide sequence: TGTGCCAGCAGCTACGGGGGACTAGAGGCCTACGAGCAGTACTTC.

V and J are TRBV5-6 and TRBJ1-2; possibly TRBD1 for D (5 bases). Trimming pared 3 bases from V and 9 bases from J, leaving 21 bases between. The CDR3 contains 15 residues. CDR1 SGHDT and CDR2 YYEEEE come from the germline V gene. The DNA for the CDR3 is TGTGCCAGCAGCTCGAAGGGACTGCTACTCCAAAGCTACACCTTC. Translated: CASSSKGLLLQSYTF.